A selection of T cell receptor beta chains follows, all from one sample in a study of CD8 T cells in ankylosing spondylitis. One entry per CDR3 protein results from TCRdb running MiXCR on the 5' RACE reads. Among some 840,000 distinct CDR3 sequences listed, over 9.5% were seen once. The sample comprised blood, either unsorted or a sorted T cell fraction (not recorded which). These receptor sequences come from a male donor with ankylosing spondylitis. CDR3s include the opening cysteine and the closing phenylalanine or tryptophan. Fields, in order: CDR3 protein, CDR3 DNA, V gene, D gene, clone size, J gene. D genes are given only for firm matches. A clone size is listed for some rows: how often the clone was seen (once, few, many), or a class if it is expanded.

CDR3: CASSLAQGTNEKLFF; DNA: TGTGCCAGCAGCTTAGCCCAGGGAACTAATGAAAAACTGTTTTTT; V: TRBV7-2; D: NA; size: NA; J: TRBJ1-4
CDR3: CASSTQYRYSYEQYF; DNA: TGCGCCAGCAGCACGCAGTACAGGTACTCCTACGAGCAGTACTTC; V: TRBV5-1; D: NA; size: NA; J: TRBJ2-7
CDR3: CATSETGADTQYF; DNA: TGTGCCACCTCGGAGACGGGGGCAGATACGCAGTATTTT; V: TRBV24-1; D: NA; size: NA; J: TRBJ2-3
CDR3: CSARVGTLSYEQYF; DNA: TGCAGTGCTAGAGTCGGGACACTCTCCTACGAGCAGTACTTC; V: TRBV20-1; D: NA; size: many; J: TRBJ2-7
CDR3: CASSLGGYRDTTDTQYF; DNA: TGTGCCAGCAGCTTAGGCGGCTACCGGGACACCACAGATACGCAGTATTTT; V: TRBV7-9; D: NA; size: NA; J: TRBJ2-3
CDR3: CASSPGRRGPNEQFF; DNA: TGTGCCAGCAGCCCAGGACGACGGGGGCCAAATGAGCAGTTCTTC; V: TRBV11-3; D: NA; size: NA; J: TRBJ2-1
CDR3: CASSYGTGGYYEQYF; DNA: TGTGCCAGCAGTTACGGGACAGGGGGCTACTACGAGCAGTACTTC; V: TRBV6-5; D: TRBD1; size: few; J: TRBJ2-7
CDR3: CSASTGTDYGYTF; DNA: TGCAGTGCTAGTACCGGGACCGACTATGGCTACACCTTC; V: TRBV20-1; D: NA; size: many; J: TRBJ1-2
CDR3: CASKIEQGADTQYF; DNA: TGTGCCAGCAAAATCGAACAGGGGGCAGATACGCAGTATTTT; V: TRBV6-2/TRBV6-3; D: TRBD1; size: many; J: TRBJ2-3
CDR3: CSVEAARENTEAFF; DNA: TGCAGCGTTGAAGCGGCCAGGGAGAACACTGAAGCTTTCTTT; V: TRBV29-1; D: NA; size: few; J: TRBJ1-1
CDR3: CSVAGDRDISYEQYF; DNA: TGCAGCGTTGCTGGGGACCGCGATATTTCCTACGAGCAGTACTTC; V: TRBV29-1; D: NA; size: NA; J: TRBJ2-7
CDR3: CASSLGAGGEQYF; DNA: TGTGCCAGCAGCTTAGGTGCGGGCGGCGAGCAGTACTTC; V: TRBV11-2; D: NA; size: NA; J: TRBJ2-7
CDR3: CASSYSTGPYYEQYF; DNA: TGTGCCAGCAGTTACTCGACAGGTCCGTACTACGAGCAGTACTTC; V: TRBV6-2/TRBV6-3; D: NA; size: NA; J: TRBJ2-7
CDR3: CASSQDPGDDEQFF; DNA: TGTGCCAGCAGCCAAGATCCCGGGGATGATGAGCAGTTCTTC; V: TRBV4-2; D: NA; size: many; J: TRBJ2-1
CDR3: CSAGTGTSGIPDTQYF; DNA: TGCAGTGCTGGCACGGGGACTAGCGGGATCCCAGATACGCAGTATTTT; V: TRBV20-1; D: TRBD2; size: few; J: TRBJ2-3
CDR3: CASDFGGLTDTQYF; DNA: TGTGCCAGCGATTTCGGAGGTTTAACAGATACGCAGTATTTT; V: TRBV2; D: NA; size: NA; J: TRBJ2-3
CDR3: CASSPDPRGTQETQYF; DNA: TGTGCCAGCAGCCCTGATCCGCGGGGAACCCAAGAGACCCAGTACTTC; V: TRBV7-8; D: NA; size: NA; J: TRBJ2-5
CDR3: CSARAGGPEDEQFF; DNA: TGCAGTGCTAGAGCGGGGGGGCCCGAGGATGAGCAGTTCTTC; V: TRBV20-1; D: TRBD2; size: few; J: TRBJ2-1
CDR3: CASSLLDSTEAFF; DNA: TGTGCCAGCAGCTTACTAGACAGCACTGAAGCTTTCTTT; V: TRBV7-6; D: NA; size: NA; J: TRBJ1-1
CDR3: CAITEQGGMNTEAFF; DNA: TGTGCCATCACCGAGCAGGGGGGGATGAACACTGAAGCTTTCTTT; V: TRBV10-3; D: TRBD1; size: NA; J: TRBJ1-1
CDR3: CASSLRGGSNQPQHF; DNA: TGTGCCAGCAGTTTAAGGGGAGGGAGCAATCAGCCCCAGCATTTT; V: TRBV12-3/TRBV12-4; D: NA; size: many; J: TRBJ1-5
CDR3: CSAIGRVGAWKNIQYF; DNA: TGCAGTGCCATAGGTCGGGTGGGAGCTTGGAAAAACATTCAGTACTTC; V: TRBV20-1; D: NA; size: few; J: TRBJ2-4
CDR3: CASRLHGPENYGYTF; DNA: TGTGCCAGCAGACTCCACGGGCCAGAGAACTATGGCTACACCTTC; V: TRBV27; D: NA; size: few; J: TRBJ1-2
CDR3: CASSVDRVYYGYTF; DNA: TGTGCCAGCAGCGTGGACAGGGTATATTATGGCTACACCTTC; V: TRBV11-2; D: TRBD1; size: NA; J: TRBJ1-2
CDR3: CASSLRGDSTEAFF; DNA: TGTGCCAGCAGTTTACGGGGTGATTCCACTGAAGCTTTCTTT; V: TRBV28; D: NA; size: NA; J: TRBJ1-1
CDR3: CASSRRLDTDTQYF; DNA: TGTGCCAGCAGCAGACGACTAGACACAGATACGCAGTATTTT; V: TRBV6-1; D: NA; size: NA; J: TRBJ2-3
CDR3: CASSLVTSTEAFF; DNA: TGTGCCAGCAGCTTAGTAACAAGCACTGAAGCTTTCTTT; V: TRBV7-2; D: NA; size: many; J: TRBJ1-1
CDR3: CSGRDARTYEQYF; DNA: TGCAGCGGCCGGGACGCCAGAACCTACGAGCAGTACTTC; V: TRBV29-1; D: NA; size: many; J: TRBJ2-7
CDR3: CSARLSRTNEQFF; DNA: TGCAGTGCTAGGCTCTCCCGGACGAATGAGCAGTTCTTC; V: TRBV20-1; D: NA; size: NA; J: TRBJ2-1
CDR3: CASSWSTLNTEAFF; DNA: TGTGCCAGCAGCTGGAGTACACTTAACACTGAAGCTTTCTTT; V: TRBV7-2; D: NA; size: many; J: TRBJ1-1
CDR3: CASSSGTGQHEQYF; DNA: TGTGCCAGCAGTTCCGGGACAGGGCAACACGAGCAGTACTTC; V: TRBV28; D: TRBD1; size: few; J: TRBJ2-7
CDR3: CASSPTTAASGSLTQYF; DNA: TGTGCCAGCAGCCCTACCACGGCCGCGTCCGGATCCCTAACCCAGTACTTC; V: TRBV11-2; D: NA; size: NA; J: TRBJ2-5
CDR3: CASSLGQLYGYTF; DNA: TGCGCCAGCAGCTTGGGACAGCTCTATGGCTACACCTTC; V: TRBV7-2; D: TRBD1; size: many; J: TRBJ1-2
CDR3: CASSLTGRGLGYGYTF; DNA: TGTGCCAGCAGTCTGACTGGACGGGGACTTGGCTATGGCTACACCTTC; V: TRBV12-3/TRBV12-4; D: NA; size: NA; J: TRBJ1-2
CDR3: CASSLAYTETQYF; DNA: TGTGCTAGCAGCTTAGCCTACACAGAGACCCAGTACTTC; V: TRBV7-7; D: NA; size: NA; J: TRBJ2-5
CDR3: CSAASGLYNEQFF; DNA: TGCAGCGCGGCTAGCGGACTCTACAATGAGCAGTTCTTC; V: TRBV29-1; D: TRBD2; size: NA; J: TRBJ2-1
CDR3: CASSDVGRLEQFF; DNA: TGTGCCAGCAGCGATGTGGGCAGACTTGAGCAGTTCTTC; V: TRBV5-6; D: NA; size: NA; J: TRBJ2-1
CDR3: CSVQTTRVNEQFF; DNA: TGCAGCGTCCAAACGACTAGGGTTAATGAGCAGTTCTTC; V: TRBV29-1; D: NA; size: many; J: TRBJ2-1
CDR3: CASSLTGAADSPLHF; DNA: TGCGCCAGCAGCTTGACGGGGGCGGCGGATTCACCCCTCCACTTT; V: TRBV5-1; D: NA; size: many; J: TRBJ1-6
CDR3: CASSEPVRVEAFF; DNA: TGTGCCAGCAGCGAGCCGGTCAGGGTTGAAGCTTTCTTT; V: TRBV7-9; D: NA; size: NA; J: TRBJ1-1
CDR3: CASSGGRNTEAFF; DNA: TGTGCCAGTAGTGGGGGCAGGAACACTGAAGCTTTCTTT; V: TRBV19; D: NA; size: NA; J: TRBJ1-1
CDR3: CASSLKTERRYEQYF; DNA: TGCGCCAGCAGCCTTAAGACTGAAAGGCGCTACGAGCAGTACTTC; V: TRBV4-3; D: NA; size: many; J: TRBJ2-7
CDR3: CASSPGPGDRKETQYF; DNA: TGTGCCAGCAGCCCCGGTCCCGGGGACAGAAAAGAGACCCAGTACTTC; V: TRBV2; D: TRBD1; size: NA; J: TRBJ2-5
CDR3: CAISETSGGADEQFF; DNA: TGTGCCATCAGTGAGACTAGCGGGGGGGCAGATGAGCAGTTCTTC; V: TRBV10-3; D: TRBD2; size: NA; J: TRBJ2-1